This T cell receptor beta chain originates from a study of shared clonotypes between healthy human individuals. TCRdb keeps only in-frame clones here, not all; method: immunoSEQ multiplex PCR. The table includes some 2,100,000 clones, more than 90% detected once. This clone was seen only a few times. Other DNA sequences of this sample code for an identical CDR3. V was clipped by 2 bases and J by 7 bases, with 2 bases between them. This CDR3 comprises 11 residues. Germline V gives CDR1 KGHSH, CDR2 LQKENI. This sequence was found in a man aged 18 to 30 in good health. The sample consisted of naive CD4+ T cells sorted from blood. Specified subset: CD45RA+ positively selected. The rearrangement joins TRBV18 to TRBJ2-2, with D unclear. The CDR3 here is CASSPGGELFF. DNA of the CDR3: TGTGCCAGCTCACCAGGCGGGGAGCTGTTTTTT. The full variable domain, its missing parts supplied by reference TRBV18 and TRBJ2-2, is NAGVMQNPRHLVRRRGQEARLRCSPMKGHSHVYWYRQLPEEGLKFMVYLQKENIIDESGMPKERFSAEFPKEGPSILRIQQVVRGDSAAYFCASSPGGELFFGEGSRLTVL.